This T cell receptor beta chain was recorded in a study of PD-1 blockade in classical Hodgkin lymphoma. Germline CDR1 SNHLY, CDR2 FYNNEI. CDR3 length: 12 amino acids. J gave up 6 bases and V 10 bases, and 6 bases lay outside the gene matches. Each of the patients experienced relapse following autologous stem cell transplantation, and their brentuximab vedotin exposure differed. Sequencing was performed with immunoSEQ multiplex PCR; in TCRdb, only in-frame clones are kept and a portion is missing. The sample has about 76,000 clones; roughly 89% are singletons. The sequence was obtained from a human donor with classical Hodgkin lymphoma. The chain combines TRBV2 with TRBJ2-7, with 10 bases identical to TRBD1. Sequencing used peripheral blood mononuclear cells (PBMCs), obtained at baseline. The CDR3 spells CATRTGGTEQYF. In nucleotides, the CDR3 is TGTGCCACCCGGACAGGGGGAACCGAGCAGTACTTC.